A single sample gave rise to the 28 T cell receptor beta chains below, sequenced in a study of persistence of HIV-infected CD4 T cells. Their cognate antigens are unknown. Cells were stimulated with overlapping HIV-1 Gag 15-mer peptides. Responding CD4+ T cells were sorted by upregulation of both CD40 ligand and CD69. This was the immunoSEQ version 4 assay in survey mode. Profiling relied on immunoSEQ multiplex PCR, and the TCRdb table lists in-frame clones only, not all of them. Counted here are tens of thousands of clones, roughly 71% occurring once; the ten biggest clones make up more than 1.2%. The specimen comprised CD4+ T cells sorted from PBMCs after roughly 18-hour stimulation, sampled from a patient who received antiretroviral therapy. These receptors all come from an adult man with HIV who was CMV-seropositive.

The rearrangement uses TRBV28 and TRBJ1-3, with D unresolved. Looked up from germline, CDR1 is MDHEN and CDR2 is SYDVKM. The ends were cut back, 3 bases at V and 0 bases at J, with 6 bases in the middle. The CDR3 runs to 14 residues. This CDR3 reads CASSLEHSGNTIYF. In nucleotides, the CDR3 is TGTGCCAGCAGTTTGGAGCACTCTGGAAACACCATATATTTT.

This clone was observed a few times. The chain combines TRBV20-1 with TRBJ1-5; D is undetermined. The V gene's germline CDR1 is DFQATT and CDR2 SNEGSKA (reference sequence). The CDR3 is 13 amino acids. The V gene lost 3 bases and the J gene lost 3 bases, with 9 bases spanning the gap. In DNA, the CDR3 is TGCAGTGCTAGTGCCGGAAACAATCAGCCCCAGCATTTT. Residues: CSASAGNNQPQHF.

This clone occurred once. This sequence joins TRBV27 and TRBJ2-7, with TRBD1 as a possible D gene (8 bases). This CDR3 contains 16 residues. Deletions cut 0 bases from V and 4 bases from J, with 16 bases between. Germline CDR1 MNHEY, CDR2 SMNVEV (reference sequence). CDR3 sequence: CASSLSRGTGWYEQYF. The CDR3 nucleotides read TGTGCCAGCAGTTTATCGCGGGGGACAGGATGGTACGAGCAGTACTTC.

The J gene is TRBJ2-3, the V gene TRBV19; TRBD2 is a possible D gene (5 bases). Trimming stripped 3 bases from V and 4 bases from J, with 8 bases between. Germline V gene sequence: CDR1 LNHDA, CDR2 SQIVND (reference sequence). The CDR3 is 13 residues long. CDR3 in amino acids: CASSIGLSDTQYF. For the CDR3, the DNA is TGTGCCAGTAGTATCGGACTTTCAGATACGCAGTATTTT.

The CDR3 spells CASSPSLAGGLNNEQFF. The CDR3 region has the DNA TGCGCCAGCAGCCCCAGCCTAGCGGGGGGGTTGAATAATGAGCAGTTCTTC. The chain recombines TRBV5-1 with TRBJ2-1; 12 nucleotides line up with TRBD2. CDR3 length: 17 residues. The trim removed 4 bases at V and 7 bases at J, leaving 12 bases unmatched. CDR1 and CDR2 (germline): SGHRS, YFSETQ.

Only a few counts were recorded for this clone. The rearrangement links TRBV7-2 to TRBJ1-5; 7 nucleotides line up with TRBD1. Germline values: CDR1 SGHTA, CDR2 FQGNSA. CDR3 length: 15 residues. V shed 5 bases and J 6 bases; nucleotides not matched to a gene: 10. The DNA of the CDR3 is TGTGCCAGCAGCCTTGGACAGGACGTGCGTCAGCCCCAGCATTTT. It is translated as CASSLGQDVRQPQHF.

This clone is judged medium-sized. The chain joins TRBV19 to TRBJ2-2, with TRBD1 identical over 8 bases. CDR3 length: 17 amino acids. Losses at the gene ends were 5 bases for V and 2 bases for J; bases not matched to a gene: 10. CDR1 LNHDA and CDR2 SQIVND come from the germline V gene (reference sequence). The CDR3 reads CASSPGDRRQNTGELFF. The CDR3 DNA reads as TGTGCCAGTAGTCCCGGGGACAGGCGGCAAAACACCGGGGAGCTGTTTTTT.

The gene calls are TRBV11-2 and TRBJ2-2; 7 bases map to TRBD2. Unmatched junction bases numbered 5, after V lost 1 base and J lost 3 bases. The CDR3 is 16 residues long. From germline, CDR1 is SGHAT and CDR2 FQNNGV. This CDR3 reads CASSLAGGPYTGELFF. In DNA, the CDR3 is TGTGCCAGCAGCTTAGCGGGGGGACCTTACACCGGGGAGCTGTTTTTT.

The V gene is TRBV28, the J gene TRBJ2-7, with 10 bases that match TRBD1. The CDR3 totals 14 residues. Germline CDR1 is MDHEN and CDR2 is SYDVKM. J was trimmed by 7 bases and V by 6 bases; bases with no gene match: 9. The CDR3 sequence is CASSTGTGAGEQYF. The CDR3 DNA is TGTGCCAGCAGCACCGGGACAGGGGCGGGGGAGCAGTACTTC.

The chain uses TRBV9 and TRBJ1-6; unclear D gene. Per the germline V gene, CDR1 is SGDLS and CDR2 is YYNGEE. Trimming took off 3 bases at V and 5 bases at J, with 6 bases between the two ends. The CDR3 runs 13 residues. DNA of the CDR3: TGTGCCAGCAGCGACAGCAATAATTCACCCCTCCACTTT. Encoded protein: CASSDSNNSPLHF.

V and J are TRBV28 and TRBJ1-1; D call uncertain. The germline CDR1 and CDR2 sequences are MDHEN and SYDVKM. The ends were cut back, 6 bases at V and 0 bases at J, with 11 bases in the middle. This CDR3 has 14 residues. CDR3 DNA sequence: TGTGCCAGCAGGCCTGGACCGTTGAACACTGAAGCTTTCTTT. Protein product: CASRPGPLNTEAFF. The full variable domain, its missing parts supplied by reference TRBV28 and TRBJ1-1, is DVKVTQSSRYLVKRTGEKVFLECVQDMDHENMFWYRQDPGLGLRLIYFSYDVKMKEKGDIPEGYSVSREKKERFSLILESASTNQTSMYLCASRPGPLNTEAFFGQGTRLTVV.

The rearrangement uses TRBV7-9 and TRBJ2-7; perhaps TRBD1 as D (6 bases). Trimming cost V 3 bases and J 4 bases, with 16 bases left between them. Germline assignment: CDR1 SEHNR and CDR2 FQNEAQ (reference sequence). The CDR3 extends over 15 amino acids. The CDR3 DNA reads TGTGCCAGCAGCTTCCCGCAGGGGACCCATTACGAGCAGTACTTC. Protein product: CASSFPQGTHYEQYF.

The V gene is TRBV24-1, the J gene TRBJ2-3; D perhaps matches TRBD1 (5 bases). The germline gives CDR1 KGHDR, CDR2 SFDVKD. Trimming stripped 1 base from V and 4 bases from J, with 8 bases between. This CDR3 has 14 residues. DNA for the CDR3: TGTGCCACCAGTGATTTAGACAGACCAGATACGCAGTATTTT. Its protein is CATSDLDRPDTQYF.

The V and J genes are TRBV6-5 and TRBJ1-2, with 8 bases lining up with TRBD1. The germline CDR1 and CDR2 sequences are MNHEY and SVGAGI. The CDR3 is made up of 13 amino acids. Trimming cost V 6 bases and J 7 bases; bases outside gene matches: 7. Here the CDR3 reads CASRTGEGSGYTF. The CDR3 nucleotides read TGTGCCAGCAGGACAGGGGAAGGGAGTGGCTACACCTTC.

This clone was seen only a few times. The chain carries TRBV4-1 and TRBJ1-1; D is uncertain. The germline V and J ends were trimmed by 5 bases and 0 bases, with 7 bases remaining between them. From germline, CDR1 is MGHRA and CDR2 YSYEKL. The CDR3 contains 13 residues. CDR3 DNA sequence: TGCGCCAGCAGCGGGTTAATGAACACTGAAGCTTTCTTT. Translated, it gives CASSGLMNTEAFF.

This clone was observed a handful of times. The chain uses TRBV6-5 and TRBJ1-5, with no clear D. CDR1 is MNHEY, CDR2 SVGAGI, per germline. The CDR3 extends over 15 amino acids. V was pared by 10 bases and J by 2 bases, with 18 bases between. CDR3 region: CATAGLGEGNQPQHF. CDR3 nucleotides: TGTGCCACGGCAGGTCTGGGTGAGGGCAATCAGCCCCAGCATTTT.

The chain combines TRBV7-9 with TRBJ2-7; D may be TRBD1 (6 bases). CDR1 SEHNR and CDR2 FQNEAQ come from the germline V gene (reference sequence). The CDR3 spans 15 residues. The germline V and J ends were trimmed by 6 bases and 0 bases, with 15 bases remaining between them. CDR3 DNA: TGTGCCAGCAGTCAGGGGATTGGGCGCTCCTACGAGCAGTACTTC. This encodes CASSQGIGRSYEQYF.

The V and J genes are TRBV6-5 and TRBJ1-6; D unresolved. The germline CDR1 and CDR2 sequences are MNHEY and SVGAGI. The CDR3 is 15 amino acids. The V end was cut by 6 bases, the J end by 9 bases, with 18 bases between. The chain's CDR3 is CASSYTSGRSSPLHF. The CDR3 DNA follows: TGTGCCAGCAGCTATACTTCCGGGAGGAGTTCACCCCTCCACTTT.

This clone was seen just once. This chain joins TRBV18 and TRBJ2-6; 7 bases fit TRBD1. Germline-derived CDR1 and CDR2 are KGHSH and LQKENI. The J segment lost 1 base and the V segment lost 3 bases, leaving 3 bases of the junction unmatched. This CDR3 comprises 16 residues. The CDR3 spells CASSPGQRSGANVLTF. DNA of the CDR3: TGTGCCAGCTCACCGGGACAGCGGTCTGGGGCCAACGTCCTGACTTTC.

This clone rates as medium-sized. This chain joins TRBV28 and TRBJ1-6; no firm D call. CDR3 length equals 13 residues. Trimming shortened V by 6 bases and J by 12 bases, and 15 bases separated the two germline ends. CDR1 and CDR2 from the germline V gene are MDHEN and SYDVKM. CDR3 region: CASRGEWYGPLHF. DNA for the CDR3: TGTGCCAGCAGGGGAGAATGGTATGGACCCCTCCACTTT.

The rearrangement joins TRBV24-1 to TRBJ2-2; TRBD1 might be the D (6 bases). This CDR3 region has 14 residues. V dropped 3 bases and J dropped 6 bases, with 10 bases sitting between them. CDR1 and CDR2 from the germline V gene are KGHDR and SFDVKD. The CDR3 loop is CATSDRTAAGELFF. The CDR3 coding sequence is TGTGCCACCAGTGATCGGACAGCAGCCGGGGAGCTGTTTTTT.

This chain uses TRBV4-2 with TRBJ1-6; D call uncertain. The CDR3 is 14 residues long. The germline V gene encodes CDR1 LGHNA and CDR2 YNFKEQ. Trimming pared 0 bases from V and 10 bases from J, leaving 10 bases between. CDR3 region: CASSQEGKGSPLHF. The CDR3 DNA follows: TGTGCCAGCAGCCAAGAAGGAAAGGGATCACCCCTCCACTTT.

V is TRBV6-5 and J is TRBJ1-6; 9 bases agree with TRBD1. The CDR3 runs 14 residues. Germline-derived CDR1 and CDR2 are MNHEY and SVGAGI. After removal of 4 bases from V and 6 bases from J, the junction contained 1 base not matched to a gene. This CDR3 reads CASSWGQGNSPLHF. The CDR3 nucleotides are TGTGCCAGCAGTTGGGGACAGGGTAATTCACCCCTCCACTTT.

Only one count was recorded for this clone. V usage is TRBV18 and J usage is TRBJ1-4; D is undetermined. The CDR3 is made up of 14 amino acids. The V end was cut by 2 bases, the J end by 0 bases, with 4 bases between. Germline lookup yields CDR1 KGHSH and CDR2 LQKENI. CDR3 bases: TGTGCCAGCTCACCATACACAACTAATGAAAAACTGTTTTTT. It is translated as CASSPYTTNEKLFF. The whole variable domain, filled in from reference TRBV18 and TRBJ1-4, reads NAGVMQNPRHLVRRRGQEARLRCSPMKGHSHVYWYRQLPEEGLKFMVYLQKENIIDESGMPKERFSAEFPKEGPSILRIQQVVRGDSAAYFCASSPYTTNEKLFFGSGTQLSVL.

This clone was counted only a few times. CDR3: CASSPPGTGAYEQYF. Written as DNA, the CDR3 is TGTGCCAGCTCACCGCCCGGGACAGGGGCCTACGAGCAGTACTTC. The V and J genes are TRBV18 and TRBJ2-7; 10 bases map to TRBD1. This CDR3 is built from 15 residues. The germline V gene has CDR1 KGHSH and CDR2 LQKENI. With 3 bases clipped from V and 2 bases from J, the junction kept 4 bases outside the gene matches.

The rearrangement links TRBV27 to TRBJ1-2; TRBD1 agrees at 8 bases. V dropped 5 bases and J dropped 4; count of bases not matched to a gene: 9. Germline-derived CDR1 and CDR2 are MNHEY and SMNVEV (reference sequence). The CDR3 covers 15 residues. CDR3 nucleotides: TGTGCCAGCAGTAGAGGGACAGGACTATCCTATGGCTACACCTTC. This translates into CASSRGTGLSYGYTF.

This clone was recorded a few times. The rearrangement uses TRBV2 and TRBJ1-6; D not certain. CDR3 size: 14 residues. Germline loops: CDR1 SNHLY, CDR2 FYNNEI. V shed 7 bases and J shed 10 bases, with 17 bases lying between them. The chain's CDR3 is CASTLVPFPSPLHF. In DNA, the CDR3 is TGTGCCAGCACCCTGGTCCCATTTCCCTCACCCCTCCACTTT.

This chain links TRBV6-5 with TRBJ1-6, with 7 bases that match TRBD1. The CDR3 runs to 12 residues. The trim removed 10 bases at V and 7 bases at J, leaving 4 bases unmatched. CDR1 is MNHEY and CDR2 is SVGAGI in the germline V gene. CDR3 amino acids: CATKQGNSPLHF. The CDR3 coding sequence is TGTGCCACAAAACAGGGGAATTCACCCCTCCACTTT.